Listed below are T cell receptor beta chains from one sample, sequenced in a study of neurological immune-mediated disorders. TCRdb itself ran the 5' RACE reads through MiXCR, one entry per CDR3 protein. Of some 31,000 distinct CDR3 sequences listed, 4.6% were seen once; the top ten hold roughly 23%. The sample taken for sequencing was PBMCs. These TCRs come from a man aged 18 to 35 in good health. Each CDR3 is given with its conserved first and last residue. Fields, in order: V gene, J gene, D gene, clone size, CDR3 DNA, CDR3 protein. D genes are given only for firm matches. Clone size is given as once, few, many, or a class for an expanded clone.

V gene: TRBV6-1
J gene: TRBJ1-1
D gene: .
clone size: many
CDR3 DNA: TGTGCCAGCAGCTGGGGGGGGAACACTGAAGCTTTCTTT
CDR3 protein: CASSWGGNTEAFF

V gene: TRBV5-1
J gene: TRBJ2-7
D gene: .
clone size: many
CDR3 DNA: TGCGCCAGCAGCTTGCCCGGGACTCTCCGGGGGCAGTACTTC
CDR3 protein: CASSLPGTLRGQYF

V gene: TRBV5-1
J gene: TRBJ1-5
D gene: .
clone size: many
CDR3 DNA: TGCGCCAGCAGCTTGGATCCCCAGACCGATAGCAATCAGCCCCAGCATTTT
CDR3 protein: CASSLDPQTDSNQPQHF

V gene: TRBV11-3
J gene: TRBJ2-1
D gene: .
clone size: many
CDR3 DNA: TGTGCCAGCAGCTTAACGGACTACTCGGGGCAGTTCTTC
CDR3 protein: CASSLTDYSGQFF

V gene: TRBV3-1
J gene: TRBJ2-1
D gene: .
clone size: many
CDR3 DNA: TGTGCCAGCAGCCCCATGGAGGGGCTATCAAATGAGCAGTTCTTC
CDR3 protein: CASSPMEGLSNEQFF

V gene: TRBV5-1
J gene: TRBJ2-6
D gene: .
clone size: many
CDR3 DNA: TGCGCCAGCAGCTTGGCAGGAGAAGCGTCTGGGGCCAACGTCCTGACTTTC
CDR3 protein: CASSLAGEASGANVLTF

V gene: TRBV9
J gene: TRBJ1-6
D gene: .
clone size: many
CDR3 DNA: TGTGCCAGCAGCGTGTTGGGGACATCTAATTCACCCCTCCACTTT
CDR3 protein: CASSVLGTSNSPLHF

V gene: TRBV5-1
J gene: TRBJ2-5
D gene: .
clone size: many
CDR3 DNA: TGCGCCAGCAGCTTGGCGGGGTTGGAGACCCAGTACTTC
CDR3 protein: CASSLAGLETQYF

V gene: TRBV9
J gene: TRBJ1-3
D gene: .
clone size: many
CDR3 DNA: TGTGCCAGCAGCGTAGATTGGGGGACAACCACCGGAAACACCATATATTTT
CDR3 protein: CASSVDWGTTTGNTIYF

V gene: TRBV2
J gene: TRBJ1-1
D gene: .
clone size: many
CDR3 DNA: TGTGCCAGCAGCCGGACTGAGCTGAACACTGAAGCTTTCTTT
CDR3 protein: CASSRTELNTEAFF

V gene: TRBV20-1
J gene: TRBJ1-4
D gene: .
clone size: many
CDR3 DNA: TGCAGTGCTAGAAAGAGGATAAATGACGAAAAACTGTTTTTT
CDR3 protein: CSARKRINDEKLFF

V gene: TRBV6-2/TRBV6-3
J gene: TRBJ2-7
D gene: .
clone size: many
CDR3 DNA: TGTGCCAGCAGGAGGGAGGCAGCCTACGAGCAGTACTTC
CDR3 protein: CASRREAAYEQYF

V gene: TRBV7-2
J gene: TRBJ2-6
D gene: TRBD1
clone size: many
CDR3 DNA: TGTGCCAGCAGCCCAGCGAGGACAGGTCTACTCTCTGGGGCCAACGTCCTGACTTTC
CDR3 protein: CASSPARTGLLSGANVLTF

V gene: TRBV7-2
J gene: TRBJ2-2
D gene: TRBD2
clone size: many
CDR3 DNA: TGTGCCAGCAGCTCCCAGGGACTAGCGGGGTTCACCGGGGAGCTGTTTTTT
CDR3 protein: CASSSQGLAGFTGELFF

V gene: TRBV5-6
J gene: TRBJ1-3
D gene: .
clone size: medium-sized
CDR3 DNA: TGTGCCAGCCCCTCCATTCCTGGAAACACCATATATTTT
CDR3 protein: CASPSIPGNTIYF

V gene: TRBV5-5
J gene: TRBJ1-3
D gene: TRBD1
clone size: many
CDR3 DNA: TGTGCCAGCAGTCCCCCAGGGGGACGGACATTCTTGAGCTCTGGAAACACCATATATTTT
CDR3 protein: CASSPPGGRTFLSSGNTIYF

V gene: TRBV20-1
J gene: TRBJ1-6
D gene: TRBD1
clone size: many
CDR3 DNA: TGCAGTGCTAGAGGGGACAGATACTCCTATAATTCACCCCTCCACTTT
CDR3 protein: CSARGDRYSYNSPLHF

V gene: TRBV7-2
J gene: TRBJ2-7
D gene: TRBD2
clone size: many
CDR3 DNA: TGTGCCAGCAGCCCGCGACTAGCGGGGGCCGAGCAGTACTTC
CDR3 protein: CASSPRLAGAEQYF

V gene: TRBV5-6
J gene: TRBJ1-1
D gene: TRBD1
clone size: many
CDR3 DNA: TGTGCCAGCAGCTCCTCCGGGACAGTGAACACTGAAGCTTTCTTT
CDR3 protein: CASSSSGTVNTEAFF

V gene: TRBV7-2
J gene: TRBJ2-7
D gene: .
clone size: many
CDR3 DNA: TGTGCCAGCAGCCCCCAGACGGGGGCTGGCTACGAGCAGTACTTC
CDR3 protein: CASSPQTGAGYEQYF